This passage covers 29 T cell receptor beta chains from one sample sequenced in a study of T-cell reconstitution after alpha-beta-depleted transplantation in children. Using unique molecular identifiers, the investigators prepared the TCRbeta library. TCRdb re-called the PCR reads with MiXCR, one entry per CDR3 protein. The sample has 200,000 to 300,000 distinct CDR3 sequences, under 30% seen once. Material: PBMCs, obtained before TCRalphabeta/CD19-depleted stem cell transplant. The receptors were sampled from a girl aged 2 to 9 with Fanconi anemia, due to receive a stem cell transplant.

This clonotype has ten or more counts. The CDR3 loop reads CSASGHTTYTGELFF. CDR3 DNA: TGCAGCGCCTCGGGACACACGACATACACCGGGGAGCTGTTTTTT. J is TRBJ2-2 and V is TRBV29-1, with D possibly TRBD1 on 6 matching bases. Looked up from germline, CDR1 is SQVTM and CDR2 is ANQGSEA. The CDR3 runs to 15 residues. V lost 7 bases, J lost 3 bases, and 18 bases lay in between.

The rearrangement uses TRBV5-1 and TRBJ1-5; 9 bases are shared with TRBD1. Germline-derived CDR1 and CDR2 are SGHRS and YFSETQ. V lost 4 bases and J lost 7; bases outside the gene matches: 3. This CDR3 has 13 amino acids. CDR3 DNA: TGCGCCAGCAGCGCGGACAGGGGCCAGCCCCAGCATTTT. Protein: CASSADRGQPQHF.

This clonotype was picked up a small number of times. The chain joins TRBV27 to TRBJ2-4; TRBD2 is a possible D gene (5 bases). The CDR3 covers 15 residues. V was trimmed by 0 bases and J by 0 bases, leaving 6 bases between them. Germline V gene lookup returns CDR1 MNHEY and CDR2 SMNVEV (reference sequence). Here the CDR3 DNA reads TGTGCCAGCAGTTTATCACTAGGAGCCAAAAACATTCAGTACTTC. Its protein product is CASSLSLGAKNIQYF.

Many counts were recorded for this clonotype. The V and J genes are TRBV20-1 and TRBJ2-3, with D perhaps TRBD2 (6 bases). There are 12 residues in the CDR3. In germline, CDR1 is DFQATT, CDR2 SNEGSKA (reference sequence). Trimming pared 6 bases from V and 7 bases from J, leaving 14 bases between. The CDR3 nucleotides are TGCAGTGCGTTCGGGGGAATTAATACGCAGTATTTT. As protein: CSAFGGINTQYF.

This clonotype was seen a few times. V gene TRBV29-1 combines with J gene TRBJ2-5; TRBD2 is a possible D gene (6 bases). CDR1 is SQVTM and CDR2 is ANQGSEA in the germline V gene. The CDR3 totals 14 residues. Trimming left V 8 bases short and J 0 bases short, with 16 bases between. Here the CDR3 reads CSSRRTTYQETQYF. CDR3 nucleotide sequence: TGCAGCTCCCGCCGGACTACGTACCAAGAGACCCAGTACTTC.

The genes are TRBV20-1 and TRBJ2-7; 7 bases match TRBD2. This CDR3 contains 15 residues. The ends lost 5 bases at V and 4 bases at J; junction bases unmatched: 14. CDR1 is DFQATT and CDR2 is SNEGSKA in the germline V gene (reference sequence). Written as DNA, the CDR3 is TGCAGTGCTCCGTGGGCGGGGGAGGGCCTTTACGAGCAGTACTTC. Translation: CSAPWAGEGLYEQYF.

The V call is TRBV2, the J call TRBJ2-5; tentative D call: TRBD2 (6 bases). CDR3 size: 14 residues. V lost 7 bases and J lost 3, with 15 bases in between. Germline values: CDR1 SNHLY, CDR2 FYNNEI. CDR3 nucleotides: TGTGCCAGCACCGAGGGACTGTTTAAAGAGACCCAGTACTTC. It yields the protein CASTEGLFKETQYF. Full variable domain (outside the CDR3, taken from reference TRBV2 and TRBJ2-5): EPEVTQTPSHQVTQMGQEVILRCVPISNHLYFYWYRQILGQKVEFLVSFYNNEISEKSEIFDDQFSVERPDGSNFTLKIRSTKLEDSAMYFCASTEGLFKETQYFGPGTRLLVL.

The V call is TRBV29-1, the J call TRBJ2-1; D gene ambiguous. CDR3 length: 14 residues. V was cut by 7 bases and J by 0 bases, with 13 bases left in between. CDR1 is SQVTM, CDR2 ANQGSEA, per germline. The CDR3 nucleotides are TGCAGCGCTACGACTTTAAGCTCCTACAATGAGCAGTTCTTC. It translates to CSATTLSSYNEQFF.

The CDR3 DNA sequence: TGTGCCAGCAGTACCTGGGACAGTAACTACGAGCAGTACTTC. Its protein is CASSTWDSNYEQYF. The V call is TRBV27, the J call TRBJ2-7, with 7 bases aligning to TRBD1. Per germline, CDR1 MNHEY and CDR2 SMNVEV (reference sequence). J gave up 3 bases and V 5 bases, and 7 bases lay outside the gene matches. The CDR3 length is 14 residues.

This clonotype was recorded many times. The CDR3 nucleotides read TGTGCCAGCACCTGGGGGGACTATGGCTACACCTTC. Amino acid sequence: CASTWGDYGYTF. The chain employs TRBV7-9 and TRBJ1-2; TRBD1 is a possible D gene (5 bases). The germline V and J ends were trimmed by 7 bases and 3 bases, with 9 bases remaining between them. The germline V gene encodes CDR1 SEHNR and CDR2 FQNEAQ (reference sequence). The CDR3 is 12 residues long.

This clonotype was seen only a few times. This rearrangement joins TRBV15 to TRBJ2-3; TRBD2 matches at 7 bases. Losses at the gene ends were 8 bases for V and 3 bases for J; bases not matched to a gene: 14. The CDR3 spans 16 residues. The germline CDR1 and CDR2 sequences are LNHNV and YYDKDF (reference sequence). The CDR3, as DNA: TGTGCCACCGGTTCCCGGGGGAGGGCCGTAACAGATACGCAGTATTTT. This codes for CATGSRGRAVTDTQYF.

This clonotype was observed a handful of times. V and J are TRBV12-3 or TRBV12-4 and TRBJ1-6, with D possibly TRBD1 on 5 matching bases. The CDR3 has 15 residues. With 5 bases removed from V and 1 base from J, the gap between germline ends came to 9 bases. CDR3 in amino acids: CASSRQGSYNSPLHF. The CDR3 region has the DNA TGTGCCAGCAGTAGGCAGGGTTCCTATAATTCACCCCTCCACTTT.

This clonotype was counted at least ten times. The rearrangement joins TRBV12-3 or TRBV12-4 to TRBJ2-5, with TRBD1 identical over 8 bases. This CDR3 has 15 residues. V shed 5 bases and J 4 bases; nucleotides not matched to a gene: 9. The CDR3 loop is CASSRLTGVLETQYF. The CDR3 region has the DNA TGTGCCAGCAGTCGGTTGACAGGGGTCTTAGAGACCCAGTACTTC.

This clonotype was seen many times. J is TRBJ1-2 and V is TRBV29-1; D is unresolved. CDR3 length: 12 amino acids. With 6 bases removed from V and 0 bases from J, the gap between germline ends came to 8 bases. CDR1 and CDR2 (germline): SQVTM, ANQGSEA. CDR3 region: CSVRTTNYGYTF. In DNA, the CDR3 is TGCAGCGTACGGACTACTAACTATGGCTACACCTTC. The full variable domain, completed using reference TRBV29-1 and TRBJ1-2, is SAVISQKPSRDICQRGTSLTIQCQVDSQVTMMFWYRQQPGQSLTLIATANQGSEATYESGFVIDKFPISRPNLTFSTLTVSNMSPEDSSIYLCSVRTTNYGYTFGSGTRLTVV.

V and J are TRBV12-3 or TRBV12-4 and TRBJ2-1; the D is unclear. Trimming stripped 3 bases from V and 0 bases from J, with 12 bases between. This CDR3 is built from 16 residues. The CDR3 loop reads CASSLASLSSYNEQFF. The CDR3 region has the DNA TGTGCCAGCAGTTTGGCCTCCTTAAGCTCCTACAATGAGCAGTTCTTC.

The CDR3 region has the DNA TGTGCCAGCAGCGTAGCGGAGTGGCAGGGCGGCACAGATACGCAGTATTTT. This sequence encodes CASSVAEWQGGTDTQYF. This chain connects TRBV9 to TRBJ2-3; tentative D call: TRBD1 (5 bases). In germline, CDR1 is SGDLS, CDR2 YYNGEE. The V end was cut by 0 bases, the J end by 1 base, with 15 bases between. This CDR3 region has 17 residues.

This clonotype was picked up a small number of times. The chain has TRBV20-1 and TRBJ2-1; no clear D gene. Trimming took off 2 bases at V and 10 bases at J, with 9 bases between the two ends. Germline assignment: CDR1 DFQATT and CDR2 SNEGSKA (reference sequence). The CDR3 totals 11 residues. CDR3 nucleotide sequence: TGCAGTGCTAGATTTAGGAGCGAGCAGTTCTTC. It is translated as CSARFRSEQFF.

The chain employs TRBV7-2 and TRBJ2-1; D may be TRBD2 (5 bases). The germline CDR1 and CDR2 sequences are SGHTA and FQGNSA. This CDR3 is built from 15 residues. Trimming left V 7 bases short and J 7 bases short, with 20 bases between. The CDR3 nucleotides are TGTGCCAGCACCCCTTATCGGCAGAGGGAAAATGAGCAGTTCTTC. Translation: CASTPYRQRENEQFF.

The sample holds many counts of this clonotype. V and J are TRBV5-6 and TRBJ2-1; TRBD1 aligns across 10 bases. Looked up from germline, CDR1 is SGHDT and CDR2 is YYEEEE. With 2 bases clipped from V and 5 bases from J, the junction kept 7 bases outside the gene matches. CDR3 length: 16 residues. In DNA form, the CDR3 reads TGTGCCAGCAGCTTATACCGCGGGACAGGGGACAATGAGCAGTTCTTC. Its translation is CASSLYRGTGDNEQFF. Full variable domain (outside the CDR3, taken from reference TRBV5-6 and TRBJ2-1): DAGVTQSPTHLIKTRGQQVTLRCSPKSGHDTVSWYQQALGQGPQFIFQYYEEEERQRGNFPDRFSGHQFPNYSSELNVNALLLGDSALYLCASSLYRGTGDNEQFFGPGTRLTVL.

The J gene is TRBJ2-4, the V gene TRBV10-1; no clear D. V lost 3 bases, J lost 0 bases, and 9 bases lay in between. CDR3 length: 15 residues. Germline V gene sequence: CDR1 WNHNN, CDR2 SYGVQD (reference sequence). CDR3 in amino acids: CASSDSPGAKNIQYF. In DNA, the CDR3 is TGCGCCAGCAGTGATAGTCCGGGAGCCAAAAACATTCAGTACTTC.

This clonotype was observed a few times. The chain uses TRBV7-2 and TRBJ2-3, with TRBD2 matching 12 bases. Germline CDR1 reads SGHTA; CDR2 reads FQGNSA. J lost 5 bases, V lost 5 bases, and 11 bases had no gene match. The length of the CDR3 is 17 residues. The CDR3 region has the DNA TGTGCCAGCAGCCCTCTAGCGGGGGGGCTCATCGGAGATACGCAGTATTTT. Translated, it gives CASSPLAGGLIGDTQYF. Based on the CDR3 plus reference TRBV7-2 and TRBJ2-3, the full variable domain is GAGVSQSPSNKVTEKGKDVELRCDPISGHTALYWYRQSLGQGLEFLIYFQGNSAPDKSGLPSDRFSAERTGGSVSTLTIQRTQQEDSAVYLCASSPLAGGLIGDTQYFGPGTRLTVL.

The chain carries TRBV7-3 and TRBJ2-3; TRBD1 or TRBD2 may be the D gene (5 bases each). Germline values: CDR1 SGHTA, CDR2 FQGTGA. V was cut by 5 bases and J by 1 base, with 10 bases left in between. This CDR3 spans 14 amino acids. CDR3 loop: CASSPLGGTDTQYF. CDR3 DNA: TGTGCCAGCAGCCCCTTGGGGGGCACAGATACGCAGTATTTT.

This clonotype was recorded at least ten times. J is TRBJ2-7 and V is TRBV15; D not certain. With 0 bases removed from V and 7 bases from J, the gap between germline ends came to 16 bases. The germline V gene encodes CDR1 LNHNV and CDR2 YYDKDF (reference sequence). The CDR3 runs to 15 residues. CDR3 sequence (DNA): TGTGCCACCAGCAGAGAGGTCGGAGTGGTTGGAGAGCAGTACTTC. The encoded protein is CATSREVGVVGEQYF.

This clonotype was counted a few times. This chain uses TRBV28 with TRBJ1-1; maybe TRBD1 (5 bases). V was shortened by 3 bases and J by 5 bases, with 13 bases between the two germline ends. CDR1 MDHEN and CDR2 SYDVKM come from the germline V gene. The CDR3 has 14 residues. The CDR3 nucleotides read TGTGCCAGCAGTTTTTCGGGGGGGGGGACTGAAGCTTTCTTT. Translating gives CASSFSGGGTEAFF.

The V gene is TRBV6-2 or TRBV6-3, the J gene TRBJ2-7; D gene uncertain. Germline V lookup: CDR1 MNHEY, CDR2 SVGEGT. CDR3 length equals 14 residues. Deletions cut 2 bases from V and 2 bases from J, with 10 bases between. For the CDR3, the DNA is TGTGCCAGCAGTTACCCCATCCACCCCTACGAGCAGTACTTC. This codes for CASSYPIHPYEQYF.

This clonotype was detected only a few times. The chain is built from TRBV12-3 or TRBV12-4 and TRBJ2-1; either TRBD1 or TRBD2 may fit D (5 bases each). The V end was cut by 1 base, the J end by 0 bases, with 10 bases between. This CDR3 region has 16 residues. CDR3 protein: CASSLGGPSSYNEQFF. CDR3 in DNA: TGTGCCAGCAGTTTAGGGGGACCGAGCTCCTACAATGAGCAGTTCTTC.

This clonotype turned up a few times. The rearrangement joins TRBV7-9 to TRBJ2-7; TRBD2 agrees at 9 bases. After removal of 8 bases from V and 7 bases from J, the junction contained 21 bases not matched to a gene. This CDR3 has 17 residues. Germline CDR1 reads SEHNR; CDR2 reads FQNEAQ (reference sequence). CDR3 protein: CASSWTSARTRLEEQYF. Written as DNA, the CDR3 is TGTGCCAGCTCCTGGACTAGCGCAAGGACCCGGTTAGAAGAGCAGTACTTC.

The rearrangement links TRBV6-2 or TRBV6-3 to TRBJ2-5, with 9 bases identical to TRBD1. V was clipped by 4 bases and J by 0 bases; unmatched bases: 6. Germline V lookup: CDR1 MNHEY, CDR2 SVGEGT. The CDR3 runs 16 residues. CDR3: CASSSLTGGYQETQYF. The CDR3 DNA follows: TGTGCCAGCAGTTCTTTGACAGGGGGGTACCAAGAGACCCAGTACTTC.

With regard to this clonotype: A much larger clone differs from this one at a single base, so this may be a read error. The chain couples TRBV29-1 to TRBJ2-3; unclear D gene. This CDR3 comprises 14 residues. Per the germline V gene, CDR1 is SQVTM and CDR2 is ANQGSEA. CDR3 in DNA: TGCAGCGTTGAGTCGGTACAGCTCACAGATACGCAGAATTTT. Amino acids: CSVESVQLTDTQNF.